The 20 T cell receptor beta chains given below trace back to one sample, sequenced in a study of T cells after yellow fever vaccination. TCRdb analysed the 5' RACE reads with MiXCR anew, one entry per CDR3 protein. The table has more than 65,000 distinct CDR3 sequences, approximately 5% seen once. This material consisted of CD4+ T cells sorted from PBMCs, taken around 16 days after the first yellow fever vaccination. The source of these receptors is a man between 18 and 29 years old who received the YFV17D yellow fever vaccine.

This clonotype has ten or more counts. V usage is TRBV5-1 and J usage is TRBJ2-5; perhaps TRBD2 as D (5 bases). Trimming pared 2 bases from V and 1 base from J, leaving 15 bases between. The CDR3 has 16 residues. Germline assignment: CDR1 SGHRS and CDR2 YFSETQ. The CDR3 protein is CASSLLPGSSQETQYF. CDR3 coding DNA: TGCGCCAGCAGCTTATTACCGGGATCTAGCCAAGAGACCCAGTACTTC.

This clonotype has at least ten counts. The CDR3 protein is CASSQDDRGDTEAFF. CDR3 sequence (DNA): TGCGCCAGCAGCCAAGATGACCGAGGCGACACTGAAGCTTTCTTT. V gene TRBV4-1 combines with J gene TRBJ1-1; no clear D. Deletions cut 0 bases from V and 3 bases from J, with 11 bases between. Germline lookup yields CDR1 MGHRA and CDR2 YSYEKL. The CDR3 runs 15 residues.

In this sample, this clonotype turned up once. The chain uses TRBV5-1 and TRBJ1-1; D remains unclear. The CDR3 sequence is 15 residues long. Germline V gene lookup returns CDR1 SGHRS and CDR2 YFSETQ. V gave up 0 bases and J gave up 6 bases, with 15 bases separating them. The CDR3 DNA is TGCGCCAGCAGCTTGGTGGTATGGGGTGGCTCTGAAGCTTTCTTT. This codes for CASSLVVWGGSEAFF.

This clonotype was found many times. The chain carries TRBV20-1 and TRBJ2-5; possible D gene TRBD1, 5 bases. Germline CDR1 and CDR2: DFQATT and SNEGSKA (reference sequence). V was pared by 4 bases and J by 7 bases, with 13 bases between. The CDR3 consists of 12 residues. The CDR3 is CSAITGPGTQYF. The CDR3 DNA reads TGCAGTGCTATAACAGGTCCGGGGACCCAGTACTTC.

This clonotype was seen repeatedly, ten times or more. V gene TRBV12-3 or TRBV12-4 combines with J gene TRBJ1-5, with a tentative D call TRBD1 (6 bases). The CDR3 sequence is 13 residues long. V lost 6 bases and J lost 6, with 12 bases in between. CDR3 sequence: CASRVGGAQPQHF. CDR3 in DNA: TGTGCCAGCAGGGTCGGGGGGGCTCAGCCCCAGCATTTT.

This clonotype has a count of ten or more. This chain uses TRBV5-1 with TRBJ1-1, with 9 bases fitting TRBD1. In germline, CDR1 is SGHRS, CDR2 YFSETQ. V was pared by 5 bases and J by 3 bases, with 5 bases of the junction left unmatched. The CDR3 totals 14 residues. CDR3 protein: CASRSGTGYTEAFF. DNA of the CDR3: TGCGCCAGCAGATCCGGGACAGGGTACACTGAAGCTTTCTTT.

This clonotype was picked up many times. The chain joins TRBV5-1 to TRBJ2-5, with D tentatively TRBD1 (6 bases). The CDR3 loop spans 15 amino acids. CDR1 is SGHRS and CDR2 is YFSETQ in the germline V gene. V dropped 4 bases and J dropped 0 bases, with 13 bases sitting between them. CDR3 protein: CASSPDSEYQETQYF. The DNA for the CDR3 is TGCGCCAGCAGCCCGGACAGTGAGTACCAAGAGACCCAGTACTTC.

This clonotype was counted many times. The J gene is TRBJ2-3, the V gene TRBV4-1; 10 bases align to TRBD2. The trim removed 0 bases at V and 5 bases at J, leaving 8 bases unmatched. This CDR3 region has 17 residues. Germline V gives CDR1 MGHRA, CDR2 YSYEKL. The DNA of the CDR3 is TGCGCCAGCAGCCAAGATGGCAGCGGGGGGGCGGGAGATACGCAGTATTTT. Protein product: CASSQDGSGGAGDTQYF.

This clonotype was recorded a few times. V and J are TRBV4-3 and TRBJ1-3, with a tentative D call TRBD1 (6 bases). V gave up 0 bases and J gave up 2 bases, with 11 bases separating them. Germline V CDR1 and CDR2: LGHNA, YSLEER. The CDR3 has 16 residues. The CDR3 DNA follows: TGCGCCAGCAGCCAAGATTCAGGACAGACTGGAAACACCATATATTTT. Protein product: CASSQDSGQTGNTIYF.

This clonotype was seen at least ten times. The chain links TRBV5-4 to TRBJ2-7, with D possibly being TRBD1 (8 bases). CDR3 size: 14 residues. The V gene lost 6 bases and the J gene lost 2 bases, with 15 bases spanning the gap. The germline V gene encodes CDR1 SGHNT and CDR2 YYREEE (reference sequence). Written as DNA, the CDR3 is TGTGCCAGCACCCGGACAGGGACTACCTACGAGCAGTACTTC. This sequence encodes CASTRTGTTYEQYF.

The table lists this clonotype with many counts. The V gene is TRBV6-2 or TRBV6-3, the J gene TRBJ1-5, with TRBD1 as a possible D gene (5 bases). The germline gives CDR1 MNHEY, CDR2 SVGEGT. This CDR3 has 13 residues. V was pared by 4 bases and J by 3 bases, with 7 bases between. DNA for the CDR3: TGTGCCAGCAGTTTGGACACCAATCAGCCCCAGCATTTT. Translation: CASSLDTNQPQHF.

In this sample, this clonotype turned up many times. The CDR3 bases are TGCGCCACGCGGAATCGGACTAGCGGGGGTACGCAGTATTTT. It yields the protein CATRNRTSGGTQYF. The chain combines TRBV5-1 with TRBJ2-3; 13 bases are shared with TRBD2. The CDR3 consists of 14 residues. Trimming removed 9 bases from V and 8 bases from J; junction bases left unmatched: 9. Germline V gene data show CDR1 as SGHRS and CDR2 as YFSETQ.

This clonotype was seen ten or more times. The chain couples TRBV5-5 to TRBJ2-6, with unresolved D. CDR1 is SGHKS and CDR2 is YYEKEE in the germline V gene (reference sequence). Trimming removed 4 bases from V and 0 bases from J, with 14 bases in between. There are 17 residues in the CDR3. CDR3 DNA: TGTGCCAGCAGCAGAGCACTACAGACCTCTGGGGCCAACGTCCTGACTTTC. Its protein is CASSRALQTSGANVLTF.

The sample holds many counts of this clonotype. This rearrangement joins TRBV12-3 or TRBV12-4 to TRBJ2-5; 7 bases line up with TRBD2. V was pared by 6 bases and J by 3 bases, with 7 bases of the junction left unmatched. CDR3 length equals 14 residues. CDR3 bases: TGTGCCAGCAGCACACTAGCGCGTGAAGAGACCCAGTACTTC. Translated: CASSTLAREETQYF.

Ten or more counts support this clonotype. The CDR3 region is CASVDFPQETQYF. As DNA, the CDR3 is TGTGCCAGCGTGGACTTCCCGCAAGAGACCCAGTACTTC. The rearrangement joins TRBV25-1 to TRBJ2-5, with D possibly being TRBD2 (5 bases). Germline-derived CDR1 and CDR2 are MGHDK and SYGVNS. The CDR3 is 13 amino acids. V was cut by 8 bases and J by 2 bases, with 12 bases left in between. Using reference TRBV25-1 and TRBJ2-5 for the parts outside the CDR3, the full variable domain is EADIYQTPRYLVIGTGKKITLECSQTMGHDKMYWYQQDPGMELHLIHYSYGVNSTEKGDLSSESTVSRIRTEHFPLTLESARPSHTSQYLCASVDFPQETQYFGPGTRLLVL.

This clonotype was counted between two and nine times. The chain links TRBV19 to TRBJ1-3, with no clear D. In germline, CDR1 is LNHDA, CDR2 SQIVND (reference sequence). V was shortened by 6 bases and J by 2 bases, with 8 bases between the two germline ends. The CDR3 runs to 13 residues. CDR3 in DNA: TGTGCCAGTAGACCGGTAGCTGGAAACACCATATATTTT. This gives the protein CASRPVAGNTIYF.

Many counts were recorded for this clonotype. The chain joins TRBV18 to TRBJ2-5; either TRBD1 or TRBD2 may fit D (5 bases each). CDR3 length: 14 residues. The ends were cut back, 2 bases at V and 1 base at J, with 8 bases in the middle. Germline V gene lookup returns CDR1 KGHSH and CDR2 LQKENI. The DNA of the CDR3 is TGTGCCAGCTCACCATCGGGGACCCAAGAGACCCAGTACTTC. Its protein product is CASSPSGTQETQYF.

This clonotype was observed at least ten times. This chain joins TRBV3-1 and TRBJ2-3, with D maybe TRBD1 (5 bases). Trimming took off 0 bases at V and 6 bases at J, with 22 bases between the two ends. The germline gives CDR1 LGHDT, CDR2 YNNKEL (reference sequence). This CDR3 has 18 residues. Written as DNA, the CDR3 is TGTGCCAGCAGCCAAGAGGGGCCCACCCGCTTCCCCGGGGATACGCAGTATTTT. This encodes CASSQEGPTRFPGDTQYF.

This clonotype was recorded many times. The CDR3 reads CASSQINNRGYNSPLHF. The CDR3 DNA reads as TGTGCCAGCAGCCAAATAAATAACAGGGGCTATAATTCACCCCTCCACTTT. This chain uses TRBV3-1 with TRBJ1-6, with 7 bases lining up with TRBD1. Germline V CDR1 and CDR2: LGHDT, YNNKEL (reference sequence). CDR3 length: 17 amino acids. V dropped 2 bases and J dropped 3; count of bases not matched to a gene: 7.

Ten or more counts support this clonotype. The chain joins TRBV29-1 to TRBJ1-1, with D maybe TRBD1 (5 bases). Trimming shortened V by 4 bases and J by 0 bases, and 15 bases separated the two germline ends. Germline V gives CDR1 SQVTM, CDR2 ANQGSEA. This CDR3 is 15 amino acids long. The CDR3 loop is CSVAPGWGMNTEAFF. CDR3 coding DNA: TGCAGCGTTGCACCGGGTTGGGGGATGAACACTGAAGCTTTCTTT.